The next 17 T cell receptor beta chains were all read from a single sample in a study of shared T cell receptors in the human thymus. The repertoire was sequenced with immunoSEQ multiplex PCR; TCRdb's copy has only in-frame clones and lacks some. The data show 720,000 or so clones, with approximately 85% seen just once and more than 0.01% held by the top ten. The same sample was also used in a study of human thymus T cells.

The sequenced sample was thymocytes. The receptor set was obtained from a girl under two years old with a congenital heart defect.

The genes are TRBV4-1 and TRBJ1-4; no definite D call. Germline V lookup: CDR1 MGHRA, CDR2 YSYEKL. Trimming cost V 1 base and J 9 bases, with 18 bases left between them. The CDR3 runs to 16 residues. The CDR3 DNA follows: TGCGCCAGCAGCCAAGGCCCACCGACGGGAATGCAAAAACTGTTTTTT. This encodes CASSQGPPTGMQKLFF.

The chain uses TRBV7-8 and TRBJ1-6, with D uncertain. Trimming stripped 1 base from V and 3 bases from J, with 7 bases between. CDR3 size: 15 residues. CDR1 SGHVS and CDR2 FQNEAQ come from the germline V gene. The CDR3 DNA reads as TGTGCCAGCAGCTTAGACGGGATCTATAATTCACCCCTCCACTTT. Translating it yields CASSLDGIYNSPLHF.

The chain links TRBV5-6 to TRBJ2-1; 10 positions agree with TRBD1. CDR3 length equals 15 residues. CDR1 and CDR2 from the germline V gene are SGHDT and YYEEEE. Trimming took 0 bases from V and 8 from J; bases not matched to a gene: 5. CDR3 sequence: CASSLEGQGSHEQFF. Written as DNA, the CDR3 is TGTGCCAGCAGCTTGGAGGGACAGGGGTCCCATGAGCAGTTCTTC. The variable domain in full, with the rest retrieved from reference TRBV5-6 and TRBJ2-1, is DAGVTQSPTHLIKTRGQQVTLRCSPKSGHDTVSWYQQALGQGPQFIFQYYEEEERQRGNFPDRFSGHQFPNYSSELNVNALLLGDSALYLCASSLEGQGSHEQFFGPGTRLTVL.

The chain is built from TRBV19 and TRBJ2-1; 10 bases match TRBD2. The CDR3 loop spans 17 amino acids. V shed 0 bases and J 7 bases; nucleotides not matched to a gene: 9. Germline V lookup: CDR1 LNHDA, CDR2 SQIVND (reference sequence). CDR3 protein: CASSIELGLAGVNEQFF. For the CDR3, the DNA is TGTGCCAGTAGTATAGAACTTGGGCTAGCGGGGGTAAATGAGCAGTTCTTC. Full variable domain (rest looked up from reference TRBV19 and TRBJ2-1): DGGITQSPKYLFRKEGQNVTLSCEQNLNHDAMYWYRQDPGQGLRLIYYSQIVNDFQKGDIAEGYSVSREKKESFPLTVTSAQKNPTAFYLCASSIELGLAGVNEQFFGPGTRLTVL.

V gene TRBV5-4 combines with J gene TRBJ1-1, with 8 positions matching TRBD1. Per germline, CDR1 SGHNT and CDR2 YYREEE (reference sequence). With 5 bases clipped from V and 1 base from J, the junction kept 10 bases outside the gene matches. CDR3 length: 16 amino acids. The CDR3 coding sequence is TGTGCCAGCAGTCCGGCCGGGGACAGGAAGAACACTGAAGCTTTCTTT. It encodes CASSPAGDRKNTEAFF.

The chain recombines TRBV7-6 with TRBJ2-7; 9 bases are shared with TRBD1. The CDR3 spans 18 residues. Germline trimming cut 2 bases from V and 2 bases from J; bases unmatched to any gene: 13. Germline loops: CDR1 SGHVS, CDR2 FNYEAQ. For the CDR3, the DNA is TGTGCCAGCAGCTTAAAGGCCGGGACAGGGTTGGAGACCTACGAGCAGTACTTC. As protein: CASSLKAGTGLETYEQYF.

V is TRBV7-2 and J is TRBJ1-2; D is perhaps TRBD1 (5 bases). This CDR3 is 16 amino acids long. Trimming removed 0 bases at V and 1 base at J, with 12 bases between. Germline V gene sequence: CDR1 SGHTA, CDR2 FQGNSA. The CDR3 spells CASSLAPGLNNYGYTF. The CDR3 nucleotides are TGTGCCAGCAGCTTAGCGCCAGGGCTAAATAACTATGGCTACACCTTC.

The chain carries TRBV9 and TRBJ2-1; TRBD2 might be the D (8 bases). Looked up from germline, CDR1 is SGDLS and CDR2 is YYNGEE. This CDR3 is 15 amino acids long. V lost 2 bases and J 6 bases, leaving 15 bases between the germline ends. CDR3 region: CASSVAGGQRNEQFF. DNA of the CDR3: TGTGCCAGCAGCGTGGCGGGGGGACAGCGCAATGAGCAGTTCTTC.

This chain joins TRBV19 and TRBJ1-5; D ambiguous. The V end lost 7 bases, the J end lost 3 bases, and 10 bases lay between the germline ends. Germline CDR1 LNHDA, CDR2 SQIVND (reference sequence). CDR3 length equals 13 residues. CDR3 protein: CASNPGLNQPQHF. Written as DNA, the CDR3 is TGTGCCAGTAACCCCGGACTCAATCAGCCCCAGCATTTT.

V is TRBV28 and J is TRBJ1-6; D is undetermined. The CDR3 covers 18 residues. Germline-derived CDR1 and CDR2 are MDHEN and SYDVKM. V lost 2 bases, J lost 3 bases, and 17 bases lay in between. CDR3 nucleotide sequence: TGTGCCAGCAGTTTACGGTGGTCAGGCAGGAACTATAATTCACCCCTCCACTTT. Translating it yields CASSLRWSGRNYNSPLHF.

The chain links TRBV25-1 to TRBJ2-5, with 8 nucleotides matching TRBD2. CDR3 length equals 15 residues. V lost 4 bases and J lost 1; bases outside the gene matches: 5. CDR1 is MGHDK, CDR2 SYGVNS, per germline. The CDR3 here is CASSGGLVGQETQYF. CDR3 coding DNA: TGTGCCAGCAGTGGGGGACTAGTAGGCCAAGAGACCCAGTACTTC.

The chain couples TRBV19 to TRBJ1-3; D perhaps matches TRBD1 (6 bases). The CDR3 extends over 14 amino acids. Germline V lookup: CDR1 LNHDA, CDR2 SQIVND (reference sequence). With 6 bases removed from V and 1 base from J, the gap between germline ends came to 10 bases. The CDR3 DNA follows: TGTGCCAGTAGCCCGGACAGTTCTGGAAACACCATATATTTT. This sequence encodes CASSPDSSGNTIYF.

Notes on this clone: One end of the junction is discordant with germline, which a read error may explain. V usage is TRBV6-6 and J usage is TRBJ1-2; 9 bases match TRBD1. This CDR3 comprises 13 residues. Germline V gene lookup returns CDR1 MNHNY and CDR2 SVGAGI (reference sequence). The CDR3 DNA is TGTGCCAGCAGTTACCGGGACAGGGTTTTCCGAAACTTC. As protein: CASSYRDRVFRNF.

In DNA form, the CDR3 reads TGTGCCAGCAGCTTAGAGGGGGCCACTGAAGCTTTCTTT. Translated, it gives CASSLEGATEAFF. The rearrangement links TRBV7-9 to TRBJ1-1; 7 nucleotides align to TRBD1. After removal of 1 base from V and 4 bases from J, the junction contained 0 bases not matched to a gene. CDR1 and CDR2 from the germline V gene are SEHNR and FQNEAQ (reference sequence). The CDR3 totals 13 residues. The entire variable domain, with the rest obtained from reference TRBV7-9 and TRBJ1-1, is as follows: DTGVSQNPRHKITKRGQNVTFRCDPISEHNRLYWYRQTLGQGPEFLTYFQNEAQLEKSRLLSDRFSAERPKGSFSTLEIQRTEQGDSAMYLCASSLEGATEAFFGQGTRLTVV.

This clone was seen a few times. CDR3 sequence reads: CASSLSVPGELFF. CDR3 in DNA: TGTGCCAGCAGTTTATCGGTACCAGGCGAGCTGTTTTTT. The chain couples TRBV27 to TRBJ2-2; D is uncertain. Per germline, CDR1 MNHEY and CDR2 SMNVEV (reference sequence). With 0 bases removed from V and 11 bases from J, the gap between germline ends came to 10 bases. The CDR3 spans 13 residues.

This clone was detected once. V usage is TRBV5-1 and J usage is TRBJ2-3; D perhaps matches TRBD2 (6 bases). CDR3 length: 15 residues. Trimming took off 5 bases at V and 3 bases at J, with 16 bases between the two ends. CDR1 and CDR2 from the germline V gene are SGHRS and YFSETQ. CDR3 sequence reads: CASRQKLAFTDTQYF. CDR3 nucleotides: TGCGCCAGCAGACAAAAACTAGCTTTTACAGATACGCAGTATTTT.

The chain has TRBV28 and TRBJ2-3; 8 bases fit TRBD2. Germline CDR1 and CDR2: MDHEN and SYDVKM. V shed 6 bases, J shed 2 bases, and the junction held 10 bases outside the gene matches. The CDR3 has 16 residues. The CDR3 bases are TGTGCCAGCAGGAAAACCGGGGGGGCGACCACAGATACGCAGTATTTT. Protein sequence: CASRKTGGATTDTQYF.